The source of this TCR beta chain is a study of blood T cell repertoires in COVID-19. Looking at the study overall: Samples came from the United States, Italy and Spain, spanning acute and convalescent COVID-19.

This table comes from immunoSEQ multiplex PCR, and its TCRdb copy is limited to in-frame clones, with some not included. The sample records 250,000 to 350,000 clones, less than 85% being singletons. This CDR3 is 15 amino acids long. The V segment lost 4 bases and the J segment 7 bases; nucleotides outside the gene matches: 6. From germline, CDR1 is GTSNPN and CDR2 SVGIG (reference sequence). Enrolled during active infection, Seattle patients were then followed longitudinally. The clonotype originates from a human donor with COVID-19, enrolled during active disease. The donor label of this sample is uncertain. The chain couples TRBV30 to TRBJ1-6; 11 bases match TRBD1. The sequencing sample was made of peripheral blood. The CDR3 DNA follows: TGTGCCTGGACCCCCGGGACAGGGGGAAATTCACCCCTCCACTTT. Amino acid sequence: CAWTPGTGGNSPLHF.